What follows are 26 T cell receptor beta chains derived from one specimen sequenced in a study of beta chain features in type 1 diabetes. Study-level findings and limits: TCRB CDR3s from Type 1 diabetes patients were moderately but significantly shorter in all four CD4+ subsets.

The whole isolated RNA underwent reverse transcription, so sequencing captured expressed TCRB transcripts. This table comes from immunoSEQ multiplex PCR, and its TCRdb copy is limited to in-frame clones, with some not included. Of under 70,000 clones listed, about 64% were seen once; the top ten hold approximately 0.29%. Their specific antigens are unknown. Sample: stem cell memory CD4+ T cells from blood. The origin of the receptors is a woman younger than 45 with type 1 diabetes.

The J gene is TRBJ2-3, the V gene TRBV5-1; 7 nucleotides match TRBD2. The germline gives CDR1 SGHRS, CDR2 YFSETQ. V was clipped by 3 bases and J by 1 base; unmatched bases: 5. The CDR3 consists of 15 residues. The CDR3 bases are TGCGCCAGCAGCTACGGCGGGAGCGGCACAGATACGCAGTATTTT. Its translation: CASSYGGSGTDTQYF.

The genes are TRBV19 and TRBJ2-3, with D unclear. Per the germline V gene, CDR1 is LNHDA and CDR2 is SQIVND (reference sequence). This CDR3 spans 12 amino acids. Trimming took off 4 bases at V and 4 bases at J, with 6 bases between the two ends. The CDR3 DNA is TGTGCCAGTAGTAAACAGTCAGATACGCAGTATTTT. The encoded protein is CASSKQSDTQYF.

The chain has TRBV30 and TRBJ2-1; D uncertain. The CDR3 is made up of 16 amino acids. Trimming cost V 2 bases and J 3 bases, with 17 bases left between them. Looked up from germline, CDR1 is GTSNPN and CDR2 is SVGIG (reference sequence). CDR3 amino acids: CAWSSNMAVDYNEQFF. CDR3 sequence (DNA): TGTGCCTGGAGTTCCAACATGGCGGTGGACTACAATGAGCAGTTCTTC.

This sequence joins TRBV18 and TRBJ2-3; perhaps TRBD2 as D (6 bases). The CDR3 runs 15 residues. Germline CDR1 is KGHSH and CDR2 is LQKENI. V shed 2 bases and J shed 0 bases, with 9 bases lying between them. The CDR3 reads CASSPSRESTDTQYF. The CDR3 coding sequence is TGTGCCAGCTCACCATCTCGGGAGAGCACAGATACGCAGTATTTT.

This sequence joins TRBV18 and TRBJ2-5; D might be TRBD2 (5 bases). With 8 bases removed from V and 2 bases from J, the gap between germline ends came to 12 bases. The germline V gene has CDR1 KGHSH and CDR2 LQKENI. The CDR3 loop spans 13 amino acids. CDR3 bases: TGTGCCAGCCGACTGGACTTACAAGAGACCCAGTACTTC. Its translation: CASRLDLQETQYF.

This clone has just a few counts. The chain has TRBV19 and TRBJ1-1; unclear D gene. The CDR3 is 11 amino acids. Germline V CDR1 and CDR2: LNHDA, SQIVND (reference sequence). V was shortened by 6 bases and J by 3 bases, with 5 bases between the two germline ends. The CDR3 here is CASSSYTEAFF. CDR3 DNA: TGTGCCAGTAGCTCCTACACTGAAGCTTTCTTT.

This clone was counted only a few times. CDR3 loop: CASSLDRVNNYGYTF. The CDR3 DNA reads as TGTGCCAGCTCGCTCGACAGGGTGAACAACTATGGCTACACCTTC. The chain has TRBV6-5 and TRBJ1-2; 7 positions match TRBD1. The CDR3 loop spans 15 amino acids. Germline CDR1 MNHEY, CDR2 SVGAGI. Trimming took 8 bases from V and 2 from J; bases not matched to a gene: 11.

V and J are TRBV6-5 and TRBJ1-2; D is perhaps TRBD1 (5 bases). Trimming cost V 7 bases and J 5 bases, with 14 bases left between them. The CDR3 contains 13 residues. Germline lookup yields CDR1 MNHEY and CDR2 SVGAGI. The CDR3 here is CASKEQGEYGYTF. The DNA of the CDR3 is TGTGCCAGCAAAGAGCAGGGCGAATATGGCTACACCTTC.

V gene TRBV7-2 combines with J gene TRBJ2-1; 12 bases match TRBD2. CDR1 and CDR2 from the germline V gene are SGHTA and FQGNSA. The CDR3 extends over 16 amino acids. The junction had 7 bases not matched to a gene; V was cut back by 3 bases and J by 7 bases. This CDR3 is CASSLGPLAGGNEQFF. The DNA for the CDR3 is TGTGCCAGCAGCTTGGGACCACTAGCGGGAGGAAATGAGCAGTTCTTC. The full variable domain, in which reference TRBV7-2 and TRBJ2-1 provide the parts outside the CDR3, is GAGVSQSPSNKVTEKGKDVELRCDPISGHTALYWYRQSLGQGLEFLIYFQGNSAPDKSGLPSDRFSAERTGGSVSTLTIQRTQQEDSAVYLCASSLGPLAGGNEQFFGPGTRLTVL.

The V and J genes are TRBV23-1 and TRBJ2-5; 13 positions match TRBD2. TRBV23-1 is given ORF status, its function remaining uncertain. Trimming took 10 bases from V and 5 from J; bases not matched to a gene: 10. This CDR3 comprises 15 residues. In nucleotides, the CDR3 is TGCGCCATCGAACTAGCGGGAGGGCCTTGGGAGACCCAGTACTTC. This sequence encodes CAIELAGGPWETQYF.

The gene calls are TRBV9 and TRBJ2-1, with a weak D call TRBD2 (7 bases). There are 14 residues in the CDR3. V lost 4 bases and J lost 5, with 13 bases in between. Germline V gives CDR1 SGDLS, CDR2 YYNGEE. The CDR3 here is CASSPSGGHNEQFF. The CDR3, as DNA: TGTGCCAGCAGCCCCTCGGGGGGCCACAATGAGCAGTTCTTC.

V is TRBV19 and J is TRBJ1-1; 8 bases fit TRBD1. Germline CDR1 reads LNHDA; CDR2 reads SQIVND (reference sequence). The CDR3 extends over 17 amino acids. The J segment lost 0 bases and the V segment lost 5 bases, leaving 11 bases of the junction unmatched. The CDR3 bases are TGTGCCAGTAGTCCCCGCCCGGGACAGGACATGAACACTGAAGCTTTCTTT. Amino acid sequence: CASSPRPGQDMNTEAFF.

The chain combines TRBV10-1 with TRBJ2-3; the D gene is possibly TRBD2 (6 bases). Trimming pared 6 bases from V and 2 bases from J, leaving 9 bases between. This CDR3 contains 13 residues. Germline assignment: CDR1 WNHNN and CDR2 SYGVQD (reference sequence). The CDR3 reads CASSPGDTDTQYF. The CDR3 DNA reads TGCGCCAGCAGCCCGGGGGACACAGATACGCAGTATTTT.

This clone was detected a few times. This chain links TRBV29-1 with TRBJ2-7, with 7 bases lining up with TRBD2. Looked up from germline, CDR1 is SQVTM and CDR2 is ANQGSEA. The CDR3 length is 14 residues. The V and J ends lost 0 bases and 7 bases, in that order; junction bases with no gene match: 9. DNA of the CDR3: TGCAGCGTTGAAGAAAGCACTCCCGGGGGGGAGCAGTACTTC. It translates to CSVEESTPGGEQYF.

V is TRBV25-1 and J is TRBJ2-1; D perhaps matches TRBD2 (5 bases). The CDR3 extends over 17 amino acids. Germline assignment: CDR1 MGHDK and CDR2 SYGVNS. V was trimmed by 3 bases and J by 6 bases, leaving 21 bases between them. CDR3 loop: CASSDYGRTRGGNEQFF. The CDR3 DNA reads TGTGCCAGCAGTGATTATGGAAGGACTCGAGGAGGCAATGAGCAGTTCTTC. The complete variable domain, with remaining parts taken from reference TRBV25-1 and TRBJ2-1, reads EADIYQTPRYLVIGTGKKITLECSQTMGHDKMYWYQQDPGMELHLIHYSYGVNSTEKGDLSSESTVSRIRTEHFPLTLESARPSHTSQYLCASSDYGRTRGGNEQFFGPGTRLTVL.

V gene TRBV11-3 combines with J gene TRBJ2-1; D gene ambiguous. The CDR3 contains 13 residues. CDR1 SGHNT and CDR2 YENEEA come from the germline V gene. V was clipped by 5 bases and J by 5 bases, with 10 bases between them. The CDR3 nucleotides read TGTGCCAGCAGCCTAAGACGGGACAATGAGCAGTTCTTC. Protein product: CASSLRRDNEQFF.

This clone was seen a few times. As DNA, the CDR3 is TGCAGCGCTACTGCAGGGGGCAACACCGGGGAGCTGTTTTTT. Translation gives CSATAGGNTGELFF. The gene calls are TRBV29-1 and TRBJ2-2, with 8 bases aligning to TRBD1. The V and J ends lost 7 bases and 2 bases, in that order; junction bases with no gene match: 6. The CDR3 sequence is 14 residues long. Looked up from germline, CDR1 is SQVTM and CDR2 is ANQGSEA.

The V gene is TRBV12-2, the J gene TRBJ2-5; the table's D call, TRBD2, was not checked against the DNA. TRBV12-2 has pseudogene status. CDR3 length: 13 residues. The DNA for the CDR3 is TGTGCAAGTCGCTTAGCCCGGGGGGAGACCCAGTACTTC. Translation: CASRLARGETQYF.

V and J are TRBV7-2 and TRBJ2-7; D unclear. This CDR3 spans 15 amino acids. CDR1 SGHTA and CDR2 FQGNSA come from the germline V gene. V dropped 1 base and J dropped 2 bases, with 12 bases sitting between them. CDR3 amino acids: CASSLDLAAAYEQYF. For the CDR3, the DNA is TGTGCCAGCAGCTTAGATCTCGCGGCGGCCTACGAGCAGTACTTC.

The J gene is TRBJ2-1, the V gene TRBV7-9, with a tentative D call TRBD2 (5 bases). Per the germline V gene, CDR1 is SEHNR and CDR2 is FQNEAQ (reference sequence). This CDR3 is built from 12 residues. Trimming left V 3 bases short and J 8 bases short, with 8 bases between. This CDR3 is CASSLYGDEQFF. DNA of the CDR3: TGTGCCAGCAGCTTGTACGGGGATGAGCAGTTCTTC.

The chain carries TRBV5-1 and TRBJ2-1, with 10 bases aligning to TRBD2. Unmatched junction bases numbered 8, after V lost 0 bases and J lost 8 bases. The CDR3 has 16 amino acids. CDR1 and CDR2 from the germline V gene are SGHRS and YFSETQ. This chain's CDR3 is CASSLVGTSARDEQFF. As DNA, the CDR3 is TGCGCCAGCAGCTTGGTCGGGACTAGCGCTAGAGATGAGCAGTTCTTC.

This chain links TRBV30 with TRBJ2-7; tentatively, D is TRBD1 (6 bases). Trimming took 5 bases from V and 2 from J, leaving 10 bases between them. Germline-derived CDR1 and CDR2 are GTSNPN and SVGIG (reference sequence). The CDR3 loop spans 12 amino acids. CDR3 loop: CAWARQAYEQYF. The CDR3, as DNA: TGTGCCTGGGCCAGACAGGCCTACGAGCAGTACTTC.

The genes are TRBV19 and TRBJ1-2; tentatively, D is TRBD1 (5 bases). This CDR3 spans 14 amino acids. Germline assignment: CDR1 LNHDA and CDR2 SQIVND (reference sequence). Trimming took 3 bases from V and 0 from J, leaving 8 bases between them. The CDR3 DNA follows: TGTGCCAGTAGTATGGGGCAGCCTAACTATGGCTACACCTTC. Translation: CASSMGQPNYGYTF.

The gene calls are TRBV29-1 and TRBJ1-4, with 7 bases fitting TRBD1. Germline CDR1 reads SQVTM; CDR2 reads ANQGSEA. Trimming took 7 bases from V and 5 from J; bases not matched to a gene: 10. The CDR3 has 14 residues. This CDR3 reads CSEWTPGQNEKLFF. The CDR3 coding sequence is TGCAGCGAATGGACCCCGGGACAGAATGAAAAACTGTTTTTT.

The J gene is TRBJ2-4, the V gene TRBV7-8; D unclear. This CDR3 contains 16 residues. Trimming shortened V by 1 base and J by 0 bases, and 10 bases separated the two germline ends. The germline V gene has CDR1 SGHVS and CDR2 FQNEAQ. CDR3 region: CASSLGPLLAKNIQYF. DNA of the CDR3: TGTGCCAGCAGCTTAGGTCCTCTACTAGCCAAAAACATTCAGTACTTC.

The J gene is TRBJ2-1, the V gene TRBV28; D remains unclear. Trimming pared 2 bases from V and 8 bases from J, leaving 7 bases between. The CDR3 is 12 residues long. Germline CDR1 reads MDHEN; CDR2 reads SYDVKM. CDR3 protein: CASSLKHHEQFF. CDR3 bases: TGTGCCAGCAGTTTAAAACACCATGAGCAGTTCTTC.